The sequence of this T cell receptor (beta chain) was determined in a study of T-cell memory formation after mild COVID-19. One entry per CDR3 protein, called by TCRdb with MiXCR from the 5' RACE reads. The sample contains 350,000 to 550,000 distinct CDR3 sequences, about 20% of which appear only once. The CDR3 runs 14 residues. Trimming took off 4 bases at V and 4 bases at J, with 8 bases between the two ends. Germline CDR1 is SGHTA and CDR2 is FQGTGA. There are many counts of this clonotype. Its cognate antigen is unknown. General observations from the study: Pre-infection memory showed some responding clones, and this suggested that cross-reactive memory joined.

The V gene is TRBV7-3, the J gene TRBJ1-6; possible D gene TRBD1, 5 bases. The receptor was isolated from a man aged 18 to 30 who had mild COVID-19 (a few samples of this study predate the infection). Cell type and time point are not known. The sample was PBMCs or a T cell subset sorted from them (not recorded which). Here the CDR3 DNA reads TGTGCCAGCAGCTCCCAGGGATATAATTCACCCCTCCACTTT. Protein product: CASSSQGYNSPLHF.